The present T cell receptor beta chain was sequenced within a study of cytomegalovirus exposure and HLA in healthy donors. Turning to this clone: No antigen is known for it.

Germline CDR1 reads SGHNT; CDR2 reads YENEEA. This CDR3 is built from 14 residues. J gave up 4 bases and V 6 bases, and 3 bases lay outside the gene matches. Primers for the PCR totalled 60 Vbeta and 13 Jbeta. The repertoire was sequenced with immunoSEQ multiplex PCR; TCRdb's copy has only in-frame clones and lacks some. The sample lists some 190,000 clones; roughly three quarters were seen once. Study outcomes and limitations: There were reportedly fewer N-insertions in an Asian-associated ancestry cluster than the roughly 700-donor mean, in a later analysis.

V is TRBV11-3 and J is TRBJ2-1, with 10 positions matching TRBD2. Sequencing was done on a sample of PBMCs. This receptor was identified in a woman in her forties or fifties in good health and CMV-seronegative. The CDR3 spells CASSSGGPYNEQFF. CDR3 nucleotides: TGTGCCAGCAGTAGCGGGGGGCCTTACAATGAGCAGTTCTTC.